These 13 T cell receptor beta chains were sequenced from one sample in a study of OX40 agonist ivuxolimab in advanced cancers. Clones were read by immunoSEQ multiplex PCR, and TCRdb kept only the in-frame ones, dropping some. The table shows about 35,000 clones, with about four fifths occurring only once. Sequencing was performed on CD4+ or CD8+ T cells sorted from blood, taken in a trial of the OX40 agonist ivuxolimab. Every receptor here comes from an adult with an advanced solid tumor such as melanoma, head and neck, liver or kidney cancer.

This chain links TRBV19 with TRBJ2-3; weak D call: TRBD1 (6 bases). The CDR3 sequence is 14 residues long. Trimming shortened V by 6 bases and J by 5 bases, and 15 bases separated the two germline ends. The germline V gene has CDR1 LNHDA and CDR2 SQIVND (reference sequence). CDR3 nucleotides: TGTGCCAGTAGCCTGGGGGCGGGTGTAGATACGCAGTATTTT. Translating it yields CASSLGAGVDTQYF.

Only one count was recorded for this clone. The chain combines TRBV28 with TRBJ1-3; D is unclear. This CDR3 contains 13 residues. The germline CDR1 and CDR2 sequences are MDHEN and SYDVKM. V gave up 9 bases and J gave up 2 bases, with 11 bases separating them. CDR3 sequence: CARKTSTGNTIYF. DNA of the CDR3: TGTGCCAGAAAGACTTCAACTGGAAACACCATATATTTT.

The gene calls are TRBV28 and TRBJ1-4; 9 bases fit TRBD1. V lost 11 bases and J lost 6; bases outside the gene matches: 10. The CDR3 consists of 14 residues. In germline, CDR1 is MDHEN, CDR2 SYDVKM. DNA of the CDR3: TGTGCCGTATCGCCCACAGGGGGCTATGAAAAACTGTTTTTT. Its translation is CAVSPTGGYEKLFF.

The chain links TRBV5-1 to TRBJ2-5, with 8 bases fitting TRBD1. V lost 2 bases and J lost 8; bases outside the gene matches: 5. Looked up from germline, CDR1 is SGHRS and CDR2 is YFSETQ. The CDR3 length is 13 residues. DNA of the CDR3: TGCGCCAGCAGCTTAGGACAGGGTAGCACCCAGTACTTC. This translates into CASSLGQGSTQYF. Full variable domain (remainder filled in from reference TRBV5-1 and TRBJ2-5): KAGVTQTPRYLIKTRGQQVTLSCSPISGHRSVSWYQQTPGQGLQFLFEYFSETQRNKGNFPGRFSGRQFSNSRSEMNVSTLELGDSALYLCASSLGQGSTQYFGPGTRLLVL.

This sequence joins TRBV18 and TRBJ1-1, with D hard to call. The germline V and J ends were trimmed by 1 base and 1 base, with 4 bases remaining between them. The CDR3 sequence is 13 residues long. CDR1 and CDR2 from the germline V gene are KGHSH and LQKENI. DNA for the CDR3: TGTGCCAGCTCACCACAGGAGAACACTGAAGCTTTCTTT. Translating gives CASSPQENTEAFF.

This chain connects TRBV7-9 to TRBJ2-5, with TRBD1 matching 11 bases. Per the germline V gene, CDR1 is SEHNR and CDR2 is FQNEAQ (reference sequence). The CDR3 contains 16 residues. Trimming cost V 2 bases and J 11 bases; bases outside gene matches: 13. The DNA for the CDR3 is TGTGCCAGCAGCTTAAGAGGACAGGGGGCCCCTACGGAGCAGTACTTC. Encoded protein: CASSLRGQGAPTEQYF. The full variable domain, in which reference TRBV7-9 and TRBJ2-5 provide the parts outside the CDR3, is DTGVSQNPRHKITKRGQNVTFRCDPISEHNRLYWYRQTLGQGPEFLTYFQNEAQLEKSRLLSDRFSAERPKGSFSTLEIQRTEQGDSAMYLCASSLRGQGAPTEQYFGPGTRLLVL.

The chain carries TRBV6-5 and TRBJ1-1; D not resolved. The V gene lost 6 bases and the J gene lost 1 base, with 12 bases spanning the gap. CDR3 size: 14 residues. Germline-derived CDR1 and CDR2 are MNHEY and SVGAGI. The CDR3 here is CASSPIVGNTEAFF. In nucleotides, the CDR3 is TGTGCCAGCAGCCCGATTGTGGGGAACACTGAAGCTTTCTTT.

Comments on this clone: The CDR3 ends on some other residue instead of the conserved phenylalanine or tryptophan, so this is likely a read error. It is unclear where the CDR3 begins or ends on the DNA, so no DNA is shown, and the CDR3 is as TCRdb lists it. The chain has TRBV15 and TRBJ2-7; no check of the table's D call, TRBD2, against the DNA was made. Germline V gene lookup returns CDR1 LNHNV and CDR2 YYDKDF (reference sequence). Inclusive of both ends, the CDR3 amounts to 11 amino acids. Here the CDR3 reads CATSTLREGLG.

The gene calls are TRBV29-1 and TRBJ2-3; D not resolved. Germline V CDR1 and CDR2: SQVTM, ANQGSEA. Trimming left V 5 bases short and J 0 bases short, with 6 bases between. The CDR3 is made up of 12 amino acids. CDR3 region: CSVLASTDTQYF. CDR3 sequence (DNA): TGCAGCGTTCTCGCGAGCACAGATACGCAGTATTTT.

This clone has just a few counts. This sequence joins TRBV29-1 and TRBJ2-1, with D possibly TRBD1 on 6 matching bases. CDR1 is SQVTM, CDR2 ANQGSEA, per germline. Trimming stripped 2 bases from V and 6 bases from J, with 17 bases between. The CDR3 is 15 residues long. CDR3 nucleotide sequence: TGCAGCGTTGAATTTCTGGGGGCCAGGATCAATGAGCAGTTCTTC. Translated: CSVEFLGARINEQFF.

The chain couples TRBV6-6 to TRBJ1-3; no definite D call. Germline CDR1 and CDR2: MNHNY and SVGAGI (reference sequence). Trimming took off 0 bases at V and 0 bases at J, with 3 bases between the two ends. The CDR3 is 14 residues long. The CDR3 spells CASSYSNSGNTIYF. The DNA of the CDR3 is TGTGCCAGCAGTTACTCGAACTCTGGAAACACCATATATTTT.

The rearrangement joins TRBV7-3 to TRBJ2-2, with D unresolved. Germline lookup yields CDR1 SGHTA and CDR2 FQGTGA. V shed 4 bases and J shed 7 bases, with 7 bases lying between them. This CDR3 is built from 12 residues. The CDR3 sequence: CASSSVGGELFF. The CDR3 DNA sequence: TGTGCCAGCAGCTCTGTTGGCGGGGAGCTGTTTTTT.

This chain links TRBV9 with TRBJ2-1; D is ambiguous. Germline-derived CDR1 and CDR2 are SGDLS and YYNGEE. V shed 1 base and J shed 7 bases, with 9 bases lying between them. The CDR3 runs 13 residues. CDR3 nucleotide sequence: TGTGCCAGCAGCGTACGGACCTCGAATGAGCAGTTCTTC. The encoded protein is CASSVRTSNEQFF.